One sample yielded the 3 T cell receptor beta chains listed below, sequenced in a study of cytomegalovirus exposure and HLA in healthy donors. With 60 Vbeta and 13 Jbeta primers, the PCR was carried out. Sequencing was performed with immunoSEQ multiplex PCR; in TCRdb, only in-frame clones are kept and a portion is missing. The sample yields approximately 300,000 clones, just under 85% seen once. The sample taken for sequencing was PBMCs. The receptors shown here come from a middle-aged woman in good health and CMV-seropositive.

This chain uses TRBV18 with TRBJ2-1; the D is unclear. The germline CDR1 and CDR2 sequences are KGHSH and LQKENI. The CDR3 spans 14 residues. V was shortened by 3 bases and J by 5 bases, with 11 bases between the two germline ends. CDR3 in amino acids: CASSPALLHNEQFF. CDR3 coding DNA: TGTGCCAGCTCACCCGCGTTATTACACAATGAGCAGTTCTTC.

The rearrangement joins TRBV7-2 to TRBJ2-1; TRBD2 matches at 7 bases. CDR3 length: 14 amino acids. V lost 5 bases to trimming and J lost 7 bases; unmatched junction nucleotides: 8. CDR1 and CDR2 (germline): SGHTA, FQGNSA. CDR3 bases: TGTGCCAGCAGCACAAGGACTAGGGTTAATGAGCAGTTCTTC. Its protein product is CASSTRTRVNEQFF.

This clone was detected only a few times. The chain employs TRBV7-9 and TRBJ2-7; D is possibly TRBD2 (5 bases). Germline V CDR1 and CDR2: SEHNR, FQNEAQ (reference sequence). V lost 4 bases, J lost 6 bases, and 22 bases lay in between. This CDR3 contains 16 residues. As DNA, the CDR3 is TGTGCCAGCAGCTCGCAGGAGGTGGGGAGAAGGGCCGAGCAGTACTTC. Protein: CASSSQEVGRRAEQYF.